A selection of T cell receptor beta chains follows, all from one sample in a study of radiotherapy plus CTLA-4 blockade in lung cancer. Measured with immunoSEQ multiplex PCR; TCRdb has only the in-frame clones, and not every one. The sample shows fewer than 45,000 clones, roughly 72% of them seen only once. Material: peripheral blood, obtained from a patient treated with radiotherapy plus ipilimumab. These receptors originate from a human donor with non-small cell lung cancer who had stable disease on radiotherapy plus ipilimumab. Both conserved end residues are part of each CDR3. The D gene is left open where the match is weak. Expanded clones get a size class; other rows say once, few or many, or leave the size out.

size	V	J	D	DNA	CDR3
many	TRBV7-9	TRBJ2-7	TRBD2	TGTGCCAGCAGCTCACTAGCGGGGGAATACGAGCAGTACTTC	CASSSLAGEYEQYF
NA	TRBV4-3	TRBJ1-2	NA	TGCGCCAGCAGCCCTCGGGAGGAATTTTCGTATGGCTACACCTTC	CASSPREEFSYGYTF
NA	TRBV11-1	TRBJ2-7	TRBD1	TGTGCCAGCAGCCCATACAGGGGGAGGGAGCAGTACTTC	CASSPYRGREQYF
NA	TRBV6-1	TRBJ2-7	TRBD1	TGTGCCAGCAGTGCACCGGGACAGGGCTCCTACGAGCAGTACTTC	CASSAPGQGSYEQYF
NA	TRBV5-1	TRBJ1-2	TRBD1	TGCGCCAGCAGCTGGACAGGGGATGCCTATGGCTACACCTTC	CASSWTGDAYGYTF
NA	TRBV9	TRBJ2-2	NA	TGTGCCAGCAATCGGGAGACGAACACCGGGGAGCTGTTTTTT	CASNRETNTGELFF
NA	TRBV5-4	TRBJ1-2	NA	TGTGCCAGCAGCTCCCTTGACAGCTATGGCTACACCTTC	CASSSLDSYGYTF
NA	TRBV11-2	TRBJ2-6	NA	TGTGCCAGCAGCTTTAGCGCTGGGGCCAACGTCCTGACTTTC	CASSFSAGANVLTF
NA	TRBV5-6	TRBJ2-7	TRBD2	TGTGCCAGCAGCCCGCCTTTTGGGGGGGGCTACGAGCAGTACTTC	CASSPPFGGGYEQYF
NA	TRBV7-9	TRBJ2-1	NA	TGTGCCAGCAGCTTACAGGGGGGCTTCTACAATGAGCAGTTCTTC	CASSLQGGFYNEQFF
once	TRBV5-8	TRBJ2-3	NA	TGTGCCAGCAGCTTGGGGCGGACAGGGACTATATCAGATACGCAGTATTTT	CASSLGRTGTISDTQYF
NA	TRBV27	TRBJ2-2	TRBD1	TGTGCCAGCAGTTCGGGACAGGGAGACACCGGGGAGCTGTTTTTT	CASSSGQGDTGELFF
once	TRBV9	TRBJ2-2	NA	TGTGCCAGCAGCGTAGTAGGACAAAACGCCGGGGAGCTGTTTTTT	CASSVVGQNAGELFF
NA	TRBV2	TRBJ2-5	TRBD1	TGTGCCAGCAGGGACAGGGTGGACAAGGAGACCCAGTACTTC	CASRDRVDKETQYF
NA	TRBV7-2	TRBJ2-7	TRBD1	TGTGCCAGCAGGTTAGTTGGACAGGGACCCTCCTACGAGCAGTACTTC	CASRLVGQGPSYEQYF
NA	TRBV28	TRBJ2-1	TRBD2	TGTGCCAGCAGTTTTTCTGGGCGGGGGGTGTACAATGAGCAGTTCTTC	CASSFSGRGVYNEQFF
NA	TRBV15	TRBJ2-5	NA	TGTGCCACCAGCAGAAACAGGGTATCCGGCCAAGAGACCCAGTACTTC	CATSRNRVSGQETQYF
NA	TRBV29-1	TRBJ1-1	NA	TGCAGCGTTACCCGATTAGGGGGGAACACTGAAGCTTTCTTT	CSVTRLGGNTEAFF
NA	TRBV21-1	TRBJ2-2	NA	TGTGCCAGCAGCAAACGGAGGAGGGTTCAGGGCACCGGGGAGCTGTTTTTT	CASSKRRRVQGTGELFF
once	TRBV18	TRBJ2-3	NA	TGTGCCAGCTCACCCCGTATACAGGGTTTTAATACGCAGTATTTT	CASSPRIQGFNTQYF
once	TRBV13	TRBJ1-1	NA	TGTGCCAGCAGCTCGGCAGGTTTTCGGGGCACTGAAGCTTTCTTT	CASSSAGFRGTEAFF
NA	TRBV11-3	TRBJ2-7	TRBD1	TGTGCCAGCAGCCAGACAGGGCAATCCTACGAGCAGTACTTC	CASSQTGQSYEQYF
NA	TRBV7-2	TRBJ2-5	TRBD2	TGTGCCAGCAGCCGGAGCGGGGCCGCCAGGGAGACCCAGTACTTC	CASSRSGAARETQYF
medium-sized	TRBV14	TRBJ1-2	NA	TGTGCCAGCAGCCAAGTAAGGGGTTGGCTCTATGGCTACACCTTC	CASSQVRGWLYGYTF
NA	TRBV7-9	TRBJ1-1	NA	TGTGCCAGCAGCTTCTACTCTGGACAGTGGGACGCTGAAGCTTTCTTT	CASSFYSGQWDAEAFF
NA	TRBV6-6	TRBJ2-7	TRBD2	TGTGCCAGCAGTCCCCTAGCGGGGGCCCCCTACGAGCAGTACTTC	CASSPLAGAPYEQYF
few	TRBV6-1	TRBJ1-5	NA	TGTGCCAGCAGTGAATTTGCCCACCGGGGCAATCAGCCCCAGCATTTT	CASSEFAHRGNQPQHF
NA	TRBV18	TRBJ2-7	TRBD2	TGTGCCAGCTCACAAACACAGACTAGCGGGGGGGCCAACGAGCAGTACTTC	CASSQTQTSGGANEQYF
NA	TRBV14	TRBJ1-1	TRBD1	TGTGCCAGCAGCCAAGATTCGGGACAGCGCATCACCATGAACACTGAAGCTTTCTTT	CASSQDSGQRITMNTEAFF
once	TRBV5-6	TRBJ1-1	TRBD1	TGTGCCAGCAACTCCGGGACAGGGCTTGGGAACACTGAAGCTTTCTTT	CASNSGTGLGNTEAFF
NA	TRBV10-2	TRBJ2-7	NA	TGCGCCAGCAGTGATCGCGGGACAGTACTCTACGAGCAGTACTTC	CASSDRGTVLYEQYF
NA	TRBV6-5	TRBJ2-7	NA	TGTGCCAGCAGCCAGGATGTGGGCGAGCAGTACTTC	CASSQDVGEQYF